The 28 T cell receptor beta chains below were found in one sample sequenced in a study of T cell changes during pregnancy in multiple sclerosis. Only in-frame clones appear in the TCRdb table, and some are missing; sequencing was by immunoSEQ multiplex PCR. The data contain roughly 30,000 clones, 85% to 90% of them seen just once; the ten biggest clones take up just over 8%. This specimen consisted of CD8+ T cells from peripheral blood mononuclear cells, obtained after pregnancy. Receptors originate from a female donor with multiple sclerosis, enrolled in a pregnancy study.

This clone was picked up a small number of times. V and J are TRBV5-4 and TRBJ1-3; D remains ambiguous. CDR3 size: 12 residues. V was cut by 2 bases and J by 3 bases, with 3 bases left in between. The germline CDR1 and CDR2 sequences are SGHNT and YYREEE (reference sequence). The CDR3 region is CASSFGGNTIYF. The CDR3 nucleotides are TGTGCCAGCAGCTTCGGTGGAAACACCATATATTTT.

The chain employs TRBV4-1 and TRBJ2-7, with TRBD2 matching over 7 bases. The CDR3 loop spans 15 amino acids. Germline CDR1 is MGHRA and CDR2 is YSYEKL. V lost 4 bases, J lost 2 bases, and 8 bases stayed unmatched. Here the CDR3 DNA reads TGCGCCAGCAGCCCTAGCGGTGCCCCGACCTACGAGCAGTACTTC. It translates to CASSPSGAPTYEQYF.

The genes are TRBV11-1 and TRBJ1-2; 9 nucleotides align to TRBD1. The CDR3 extends over 14 amino acids. J lost 3 bases, V lost 8 bases, and 7 bases had no gene match. Germline values: CDR1 SGHAT, CDR2 FQDESV (reference sequence). The CDR3 here is CASGWTGEDYGYTF. DNA of the CDR3: TGTGCCAGCGGGTGGACAGGGGAGGACTATGGCTACACCTTC.

The genes are TRBV6-4 and TRBJ2-5, with TRBD1 matching 11 bases. The end of the DNA fits TRBJ2-7 better, so the J call may be wrong. The CDR3 loop spans 15 amino acids. Germline CDR1 reads MRHNA; CDR2 reads SNTAGT. The DNA of the CDR3 is TGTGCCAGCAGTGAGGGACAGGGGGGATCCTACGAGCAGTACTTC. Translated: CASSEGQGGSYEQYF.

This rearrangement joins TRBV7-9 to TRBJ2-7; 7 bases line up with TRBD1. The J segment lost 4 bases and the V segment lost 4 bases, leaving 13 bases of the junction unmatched. CDR3 length equals 16 residues. The germline V gene has CDR1 SEHNR and CDR2 FQNEAQ (reference sequence). CDR3 loop: CASSSHSGTVPYEQYF. The CDR3 DNA sequence: TGTGCCAGCAGCTCCCACTCCGGGACAGTCCCTTACGAGCAGTACTTC.

The chain is built from TRBV6-1 and TRBJ2-7; D perhaps matches TRBD1 (6 bases). Germline V gives CDR1 MNHNS, CDR2 SASEGT. V lost 11 bases and J lost 5, with 13 bases in between. The CDR3 length is 11 residues. The CDR3 here is CAGIQGNEQYF. Here the CDR3 DNA reads TGTGCCGGCATTCAGGGGAACGAGCAGTACTTC.

CDR3 nucleotide sequence: TGCGCCAGCAGCGGCGGGACTAATACCGCAGATACGCAGTATTTT. This sequence encodes CASSGGTNTADTQYF. V is TRBV5-1 and J is TRBJ2-3; TRBD2 matches 7 bases. The germline V gene encodes CDR1 SGHRS and CDR2 YFSETQ. The V segment lost 4 bases and the J segment 4 bases; nucleotides outside the gene matches: 9. The length of the CDR3 is 15 residues.

The chain links TRBV30 to TRBJ1-2, with 8 nucleotides matching TRBD1. In germline, CDR1 is GTSNPN, CDR2 SVGIG (reference sequence). The CDR3 sequence is 13 residues long. With V trimmed by 2 bases and J by 4 bases, 3 bases remained unmatched. As DNA, the CDR3 is TGTGCCTGGAGTCCCACAGGGGGCTATGGCTACACCTTC. It translates to CAWSPTGGYGYTF.

J is TRBJ2-1 and V is TRBV4-1, with 10 bases lining up with TRBD2. CDR3 length: 16 amino acids. Germline values: CDR1 MGHRA, CDR2 YSYEKL. Trimming removed 4 bases from V and 9 bases from J; junction bases left unmatched: 12. Here the CDR3 reads CASSPAGGPPYGEQFF. Written as DNA, the CDR3 is TGCGCCAGCAGCCCAGCGGGGGGGCCTCCCTACGGTGAGCAGTTCTTC.

The V and J genes are TRBV4-3 and TRBJ1-6; unclear D gene. The CDR3 loop spans 15 amino acids. V dropped 0 bases and J dropped 9 bases, with 12 bases sitting between them. CDR1 is LGHNA, CDR2 YSLEER, per germline. As DNA, the CDR3 is TGCGCCAGCAGCCAAGATGAGGGTGGCAGTTCACCCCTCCACTTT. Amino acid sequence: CASSQDEGGSSPLHF.

The V gene is TRBV30, the J gene TRBJ1-5, with D possibly TRBD1 on 5 matching bases. Germline lookup yields CDR1 GTSNPN and CDR2 SVGIG (reference sequence). V shed 0 bases and J shed 5 bases, with 8 bases lying between them. The CDR3 loop spans 13 amino acids. The CDR3 sequence: CAWSVGGDQPQHF. As DNA, the CDR3 is TGTGCCTGGAGTGTTGGAGGGGATCAGCCCCAGCATTTT.

V and J are TRBV7-8 and TRBJ2-7, with D possibly matching TRBD2 (7 bases). CDR1 is SGHVS and CDR2 is FQNEAQ in the germline V gene. The CDR3 is made up of 16 amino acids. V lost 3 bases and J 3 bases, leaving 18 bases between the germline ends. The CDR3 protein is CASSLTIGGGHYEQYF. In nucleotides, the CDR3 is TGTGCCAGCAGCTTGACGATCGGCGGGGGACACTACGAGCAGTACTTC.

The DNA of the CDR3 is TGCAGCGCCAGAGGGAGCACTGAAGCTTTCTTT. Translation gives CSARGSTEAFF. The V gene is TRBV29-1, the J gene TRBJ1-1; the D is unclear. V gave up 7 bases and J gave up 4 bases, with 10 bases separating them. The germline CDR1 and CDR2 sequences are SQVTM and ANQGSEA. CDR3 length: 11 amino acids.

The chain combines TRBV5-8 with TRBJ2-1; 11 bases match TRBD2. CDR1 is SGHTS, CDR2 YDEGEE, per germline. The CDR3 totals 18 residues. The V gene end was trimmed by 4 bases and the J gene end by 5 bases; junction bases not matched to a gene: 14. CDR3 region: CASSPGLASGGINNEQFF. As DNA, the CDR3 is TGTGCCAGCAGCCCTGGTCTGGCTAGCGGGGGGATTAACAATGAGCAGTTCTTC.

J is TRBJ2-5 and V is TRBV28; 8 nucleotides line up with TRBD1. Germline lookup yields CDR1 MDHEN and CDR2 SYDVKM. This CDR3 contains 16 residues. V was clipped by 6 bases and J by 1 base; unmatched bases: 10. The CDR3 DNA is TGTGCCAGCAGCTTCCTTACAGGGGGGACCCAAGAGACCCAGTACTTC. Translation gives CASSFLTGGTQETQYF.

This clone came up once. This rearrangement joins TRBV9 to TRBJ1-2, with no clear D. The CDR3 spans 17 residues. V shed 0 bases and J shed 0 bases, with 15 bases lying between them. CDR1 SGDLS and CDR2 YYNGEE come from the germline V gene. As DNA, the CDR3 is TGTGCCAGCAGCGTAGATGAGGGATTACCACCTAACTATGGCTACACCTTC. Translating gives CASSVDEGLPPNYGYTF. Filled out from reference TRBV9 and TRBJ1-2, the complete variable domain reads DSGVTQTPKHLITATGQRVTLRCSPRSGDLSVYWYQQSLDQGLQFLIQYYNGEERAKGNILERFSAQQFPDLHSELNLSSLELGDSALYFCASSVDEGLPPNYGYTFGSGTRLTVV.

This sequence joins TRBV7-6 and TRBJ2-7; a possible D gene is TRBD2 (8 bases). The germline CDR1 and CDR2 sequences are SGHVS and FNYEAQ. The CDR3 extends over 16 amino acids. V was clipped by 5 bases and J by 2 bases, with 19 bases between them. The CDR3 here is CASSVTGGQGAYEQYF. For the CDR3, the DNA is TGTGCCAGCAGCGTGACGGGGGGGCAGGGGGCCTACGAGCAGTACTTC.

The chain has TRBV7-3 and TRBJ1-2; D is uncertain. V shed 3 bases and J shed 4 bases, with 18 bases lying between them. The CDR3 sequence is 16 residues long. Looked up from germline, CDR1 is SGHTA and CDR2 is FQGTGA. In DNA, the CDR3 is TGTGCCAGCAGCTTTGGGCCCCGGGAAGCTTTCTATGGCTACACCTTC. This encodes CASSFGPREAFYGYTF.

This clone turned up a few times. The gene calls are TRBV28 and TRBJ1-6, with 7 positions matching TRBD1. Looked up from germline, CDR1 is MDHEN and CDR2 is SYDVKM. The CDR3 spans 14 residues. V shed 6 bases and J 9 bases; nucleotides not matched to a gene: 8. The CDR3 DNA reads TGTGCCAGCAGGGCTACAGGGGTCAGTTCACCCCTCCACTTT. It translates to CASRATGVSSPLHF.

The gene calls are TRBV7-9 and TRBJ1-1; possibly TRBD1 for D (5 bases). Germline-derived CDR1 and CDR2 are SEHNR and FQNEAQ (reference sequence). V gave up 6 bases and J gave up 8 bases, with 16 bases separating them. The CDR3 has 13 residues. The DNA of the CDR3 is TGTGCCAGCAGTCCGCGGGGCCGACAAGAAGCTTTCTTT. This codes for CASSPRGRQEAFF.

DNA for the CDR3: TGCGCCAGCAGTCCGACCTCGGGGGGGCGAGCCGAGCAGTACTTC. Its protein product is CASSPTSGGRAEQYF. The rearrangement uses TRBV4-1 and TRBJ2-7; 8 bases are shared with TRBD2. With 6 bases clipped from V and 6 bases from J, the junction kept 13 bases outside the gene matches. Germline V gene data show CDR1 as MGHRA and CDR2 as YSYEKL. CDR3 length: 15 residues.

The chain recombines TRBV13 with TRBJ2-3; the D gene is possibly TRBD2 (6 bases). The CDR3 is made up of 18 amino acids. Trimming removed 6 bases at V and 4 bases at J, with 26 bases between. CDR1 PRHDT and CDR2 FYEKMQ come from the germline V gene (reference sequence). CDR3 coding DNA: TGTGCCAGCAGAAAACTACCGGGACTTCAGGTGATCGCAGATACGCAGTATTTT. Translating it yields CASRKLPGLQVIADTQYF.

The chain joins TRBV9 to TRBJ1-1; the match to TRBD1 covers 7 bases. Germline CDR1 and CDR2: SGDLS and YYNGEE. V was clipped by 3 bases and J by 1 base; unmatched bases: 3. CDR3 length: 14 residues. CDR3 region: CASSGRGENTEAFF. The CDR3 nucleotides read TGTGCCAGCAGCGGCAGGGGGGAGAACACTGAAGCTTTCTTT.

The chain carries TRBV27 and TRBJ2-3; D not resolved. V was cut by 3 bases and J by 6 bases, with 10 bases left in between. The CDR3 totals 13 residues. Germline values: CDR1 MNHEY, CDR2 SMNVEV (reference sequence). As DNA, the CDR3 is TGTGCCAGCAGTTTGTCCGTTATGGATACGCAGTATTTT. This translates into CASSLSVMDTQYF.

V is TRBV2 and J is TRBJ2-7; 7 nucleotides line up with TRBD1. The V gene's germline CDR1 is SNHLY and CDR2 FYNNEI. The ends lost 2 bases at V and 7 bases at J; junction bases unmatched: 11. The CDR3 has 15 residues. CDR3 in amino acids: CASSERTGIGIEQYF. CDR3 DNA: TGTGCCAGCAGTGAAAGGACAGGAATTGGTATAGAGCAGTACTTC.

This sequence joins TRBV7-2 and TRBJ2-3; the match to TRBD2 covers 12 bases. CDR1 is SGHTA, CDR2 FQGNSA, per germline. This CDR3 comprises 17 residues. The trim removed 4 bases at V and 9 bases at J, leaving 14 bases unmatched. The CDR3 is CASSSTLAGGLFETQYF. The CDR3 DNA reads TGTGCCAGCAGCTCAACACTAGCGGGGGGATTGTTTGAGACGCAGTATTTT.

This chain connects TRBV4-2 to TRBJ2-5; 9 nucleotides agree with TRBD1. The CDR3 loop spans 15 amino acids. The junction had 9 bases not matched to a gene; V was cut back by 5 bases and J by 5 bases. Germline CDR1 LGHNA, CDR2 YNFKEQ. The CDR3 loop reads CASSEAGTGTETQYF. The CDR3 DNA is TGTGCCAGCAGCGAAGCCGGGACAGGGACGGAGACCCAGTACTTC.

This clone was counted ten times or more. J is TRBJ2-3 and V is TRBV7-9, with D tentatively TRBD2 (6 bases). This CDR3 is 16 amino acids long. CDR1 SEHNR and CDR2 FQNEAQ come from the germline V gene (reference sequence). The ends were cut back, 0 bases at V and 5 bases at J, with 15 bases in the middle. The CDR3 DNA reads as TGTGCCAGCAGCTTAGCGTTTGGCGGGGCTATAGATACGCAGTATTTT. Translation: CASSLAFGGAIDTQYF.